These 9 T cell receptor beta chains came from one sample sequenced in a study of graft-versus-host responses after intestinal transplantation. TCRdb's copy holds only in-frame clones and misses some; the assay was immunoSEQ multiplex PCR. The table lists just under 2,500 clones, around 93% of them singletons. Source: PBMCs, taken about 19 days after intestinal transplant. The receptors derive from a human patient who received an intestinal transplant, so some T cells may come from the graft donor.

The V and J genes are TRBV6-5 and TRBJ2-4, with D unclear. The CDR3 runs 14 residues. V lost 4 bases and J lost 0, with 7 bases in between. Germline V gene sequence: CDR1 MNHEY, CDR2 SVGAGI. The CDR3 DNA reads as TGTGCCAGCAGTTTCTCGGCAGCCAAAAACATTCAGTACTTC. Translated: CASSFSAAKNIQYF.

This clone showed up just once. This chain uses TRBV27 with TRBJ2-3, with 9 bases aligning to TRBD2. Germline values: CDR1 MNHEY, CDR2 SMNVEV (reference sequence). The V and J ends lost 3 bases and 0 bases, in that order; junction bases with no gene match: 13. The CDR3 is 19 amino acids. This CDR3 reads CASSFHNTIAGDSTDTQYF. CDR3 coding DNA: TGTGCCAGCAGTTTTCACAATACTATAGCGGGGGACAGCACAGATACGCAGTATTTT.

The chain is built from TRBV4-1 and TRBJ2-3, with 9 bases lining up with TRBD2. Trimming cost V 5 bases and J 4 bases; bases outside gene matches: 13. The CDR3 consists of 17 residues. The germline CDR1 and CDR2 sequences are MGHRA and YSYEKL. This chain's CDR3 is CASSAVVAGEEPDTQYF. CDR3 nucleotide sequence: TGCGCCAGCAGCGCTGTGGTAGCGGGAGAGGAGCCAGATACGCAGTATTTT.

The rearrangement uses TRBV28 and TRBJ2-5; 9 bases map to TRBD2. The germline gives CDR1 MDHEN, CDR2 SYDVKM. This CDR3 has 15 residues. V was clipped by 6 bases and J by 5 bases; unmatched bases: 10. CDR3 sequence reads: CASRASGDPRETQYF. The CDR3 bases are TGTGCCAGCAGAGCTAGCGGGGACCCACGGGAGACCCAGTACTTC.

The chain joins TRBV4-2 to TRBJ2-5; D is undetermined. CDR3 size: 17 residues. V was shortened by 1 base and J by 2 bases, with 17 bases between the two germline ends. CDR1 LGHNA and CDR2 YNFKEQ come from the germline V gene. CDR3 region: CASSQGPFPPSQETQYF. CDR3 nucleotides: TGTGCCAGCAGCCAAGGGCCTTTCCCTCCAAGTCAAGAGACCCAGTACTTC.

The genes are TRBV5-6 and TRBJ2-7; D is possibly TRBD1 (5 bases). The CDR3 loop spans 18 amino acids. The V end lost 4 bases, the J end lost 4 bases, and 27 bases lay between the germline ends. Germline CDR1 SGHDT, CDR2 YYEEEE. The CDR3 reads CASSPDGFDRQDVYEQYV. Here the CDR3 DNA reads TGTGCCAGCAGCCCGGACGGTTTTGACAGACAAGACGTATACGAGCAGTACGTC.

The chain carries TRBV14 and TRBJ2-7, with D possibly TRBD2 on 5 matching bases. This CDR3 has 15 residues. Trimming removed 1 base at V and 3 bases at J, with 13 bases between. Per germline, CDR1 SGHDN and CDR2 FVKESK. In DNA form, the CDR3 reads TGTGCCAGCAGCCAAGTTGAAGCGGAATACTACGAGCAGTACTTC. Encoded protein: CASSQVEAEYYEQYF.

The V call is TRBV19, the J call TRBJ2-3; 8 nucleotides line up with TRBD2. The CDR3 covers 18 residues. Losses at the gene ends were 0 bases for V and 6 bases for J; bases not matched to a gene: 14. CDR1 and CDR2 (germline): LNHDA, SQIVND (reference sequence). CDR3: CASSIDRVAGYEADTQYF. DNA of the CDR3: TGTGCCAGTAGTATAGATCGTGTAGCGGGATATGAGGCCGATACGCAGTATTTT.

CDR3 residues: CASTPKDRVTETQYF. Here the CDR3 DNA reads TGTGCCAGCACCCCGAAGGACAGGGTGACTGAGACCCAGTACTTC. The chain combines TRBV6-5 with TRBJ2-5; 8 bases fit TRBD1. Trimming at V came to 7 bases and at J to 5 bases, leaving 12 bases not matched to a gene. This CDR3 is 15 amino acids long. The germline CDR1 and CDR2 sequences are MNHEY and SVGAGI.